This paragraph covers one TCR beta chain sequence. Its antigen remains unidentified. This specimen belongs to a study of blood T cells in healthy people across ages. Study as a whole: About one barcoded beta molecule was captured per two T cells (by template switching). Study-wide findings and caveats: Among long-lived donors, naive CD4+ cells were more numerous and diversity higher than in aged donors.

Together with a sample-barcoded 5' primer, a J-beta primer mix was included in a second PCR lasting roughly 6 to 12 cycles. Each of the cDNA molecules was tagged by a template-switch adaptor with 12 random nucleotides. TCRdb itself ran the 5' RACE reads through MiXCR, one entry per CDR3 protein. This sample yields 1.5 million to 2 million distinct CDR3 sequences, of which 49% are seen a single time; 2% to 2.5% belongs to the top ten. V was shortened by 0 bases and J by 2 bases, with 20 bases between the two germline ends. The CDR3 is 19 amino acids. In germline, CDR1 is LGHNA, CDR2 YNFKEQ. Donors ranged from roughly 6 to 95 years old and were healthy Caucasians in Russia.

J is TRBJ1-5 and V is TRBV4-2; D may be TRBD1 (5 bases). What was sequenced was blood. The receptor comes from a woman aged 40 to 55 in good health. The chain's CDR3 is CASSQDLVGVRLGNQPQHF. The CDR3 nucleotides are TGTGCCAGCAGCCAAGACCTTGTGGGGGTTCGATTGGGCAATCAGCCCCAGCATTTT.